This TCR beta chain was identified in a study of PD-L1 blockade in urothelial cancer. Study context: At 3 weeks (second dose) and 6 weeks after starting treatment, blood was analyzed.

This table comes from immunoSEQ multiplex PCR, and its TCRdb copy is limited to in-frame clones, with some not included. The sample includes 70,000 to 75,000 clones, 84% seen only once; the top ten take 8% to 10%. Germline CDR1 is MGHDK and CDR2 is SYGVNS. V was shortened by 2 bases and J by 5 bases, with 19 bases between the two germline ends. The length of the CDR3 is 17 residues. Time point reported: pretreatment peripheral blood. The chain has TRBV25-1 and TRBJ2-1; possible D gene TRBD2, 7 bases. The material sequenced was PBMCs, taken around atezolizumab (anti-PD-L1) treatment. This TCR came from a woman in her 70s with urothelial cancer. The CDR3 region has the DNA TGTGCCAGCAGTGAAAGGGGGTGGCTAGCGGACCACAATGAGCAGTTCTTC. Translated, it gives CASSERGWLADHNEQFF.